This T cell receptor beta chain was sequenced in a study of blood T cell repertoires in COVID-19. Libraries were prepared by immunoSEQ multiplex PCR; TCRdb keeps only in-frame clonotypes and omits some of them. This table has about 210,000 clones, 83% appearing once. Germline V CDR1 and CDR2: SEHNR, FQNEAQ (reference sequence). Between the trimmed V and J ends, which lost 1 base and 6 bases, there was a span of 10 bases. The CDR3 spans 13 residues. The rearrangement uses TRBV7-9 and TRBJ2-7, with D perhaps TRBD2 (6 bases). This TCR was sampled from a man aged 45 to 65 with active or convalescent COVID-19. Sequenced material: peripheral blood. For the CDR3, the DNA is TGTGCCAGCAGCTTAGAGCAGGAGGGCGAGCAGTACTTC. Protein: CASSLEQEGEQYF. The variable domain in full, completed from reference TRBV7-9 and TRBJ2-7, reads DTGVSQNPRHKITKRGQNVTFRCDPISEHNRLYWYRQTLGQGPEFLTYFQNEAQLEKSRLLSDRFSAERPKGSFSTLEIQRTEQGDSAMYLCASSLEQEGEQYFGPGTRLTVT.